This T cell receptor (beta chain) was sequenced for a study of T cell clonality in common variable immunodeficiency. This clone came up many times. Only in-frame clones appear in the TCRdb table, and some are missing; sequencing was by immunoSEQ multiplex PCR. This repertoire holds 50,000 or so clones, and none appear only once. Each donor provided roughly 4.5 to 8.5 ml of heparinized whole blood. The sequence came from a person between 18 and 75 years old in good health. The specimen sequenced was peripheral blood mononuclear cells.

The CDR3 here is CASSQLRDTQYF. The covered CDR3 bases are TGCGCCAGCAGCCAATTGAGGGATACG. This chain uses TRBV4-1 with TRBJ2-3; D ambiguous. The CDR3 end lies 3 residues beyond the end of the read and is filled in from the germline J gene. This CDR3 spans 12 amino acids. Per the germline V gene, CDR1 is MGHRA and CDR2 is YSYEKL. V lost 2 bases, J lost 6 bases, and 6 bases lay in between.